This TCR beta chain was documented in a study of blood T cells in healthy people across ages. Background on the study: Every two T cells gave about one barcoded beta molecule via template switching.

It was 9.5 to 10 milliliters of peripheral blood that were drawn from each donor. The germline gives CDR1 DFQATT, CDR2 SNEGSKA (reference sequence). The V end lost 3 bases, the J end lost 8 bases, and 13 bases lay between the germline ends. The CDR3 covers 13 residues. A second roughly 6 to 12 cycle PCR used barcoded and J-beta primers. TCRdb processed the 5' RACE reads anew with MiXCR; each CDR3 protein has one entry. The data show nearly 800,000 distinct CDR3 sequences, with approximately 60% seen just once and more than 25% held by the top ten. The sequencing input was blood. This rearrangement joins TRBV20-1 to TRBJ1-4; D is undetermined. The TCR sequence derives from a man aged 40-50 years in good health. CDR3 sequence reads: CSAREPLEEKLFF. The CDR3 DNA reads TGCAGTGCTAGGGAGCCTTTGGAGGAAAAACTGTTTTTT.